This T cell receptor (beta chain) stems from a study of T cell responses to AZD1222 COVID-19 vaccine. Germline CDR1 reads MNHEY; CDR2 reads SVGEGT. The CDR3 is 14 amino acids. Trimming removed 2 bases from V and 7 bases from J, with 12 bases in between. Concerning this clone: Antigen unknown.

Pooling of second doses given at about 4 or about 12 weeks was done. Measured with immunoSEQ multiplex PCR; TCRdb has only the in-frame clones, and not every one. Of 110,000 to 150,000 clones in the sample, approximately 92% were seen once. General study results and limits: Spike-specific TCR breadth rose after two AZD1222 doses, and depth rose as well. Among spike-specific TCRs, nearly half reportedly target unmutated variant regions.

This receptor was obtained from an adult who received the AZD1222 COVID-19 vaccine. The material sequenced was peripheral blood, taken 28 days after the second AZD1222 dose. The V call is TRBV6-2 or TRBV6-3, the J call TRBJ1-5; D unclear. The CDR3 DNA follows: TGTGCCAGCAGTTACATGGATCAGCGACAGCCCCAGCATTTT. Protein: CASSYMDQRQPQHF.